The entry that follows covers one T cell receptor (beta chain) sequence. Participants' reported clinical history set cohort assignment. These data come from a study of blood T cell repertoires in COVID-19. Study as a whole: Donors in the United States, Italy and Spain gave samples during acute or convalescent COVID-19. Sample material is recorded as cDNA or gDNA derived from T cells, B-cell-depleted T cells, or PBMCs.

Original processing methods: The assay estimated nucleated cells by amplifying reference gene primers. Only in-frame clones appear in the TCRdb table, and some are missing; sequencing was by immunoSEQ multiplex PCR. V, J and clone size reflect that table, while D and trimming were determined from the DNA. This table has about 400,000 clones, about 87% appearing once. CDR3 length: 16 residues. The V end was cut by 3 bases, the J end by 0 bases, with 14 bases between. In germline, CDR1 is LGHDT, CDR2 YNNKEL (reference sequence). This chain joins TRBV3-1 (or the pseudogene TRBV3-2) and TRBJ1-2; D gene unclear. The specimen sequenced was PBMCs or T cells enriched from blood (not recorded which). The TCR comes from a woman aged 45-65 years who had recovered from COVID-19. CDR3 bases: TGTGCCAGCAGCCAGCTAACCGGAGGCACTAACTATGGCTACACCTTC. Amino acid sequence: CASSQLTGGTNYGYTF.